This TCR beta chain was recorded in a study of cytomegalovirus exposure and HLA in healthy donors. Study overall: From about 179 million T cells, an earlier analysis saw 90 million to 130 million unique TCR beta sequences. Points from the study as a whole: Specificity of three CMV-associated chains for CMV antigens was verified in vitro. Most subjects' HLA-A and HLA-B alleles were reportedly predicted from TCR beta sequences.

A remark on this clone: The target antigen is unknown.

The CDR3 is 14 amino acids. The V gene lost 0 bases and the J gene lost 3 bases, with 9 bases spanning the gap. Germline V CDR1 and CDR2: MNHEY, SVGAGI. Vbeta (60) and Jbeta (13) primers were used in the PCR. Only in-frame clones appear in the TCRdb table, and some are missing; sequencing was by immunoSEQ multiplex PCR. The sample table sets out approximately 70,000 clones. The V gene is TRBV6-5, the J gene TRBJ2-7, with D maybe TRBD1 (5 bases). The sequence came from a woman between 40 and 50 years old in good health and CMV-seropositive. The sequenced sample consisted of PBMCs. The CDR3, as DNA: TGTGCCAGCAGTTACTCGTTTGACAGCTACGAGCAGTACTTC. Encoded protein: CASSYSFDSYEQYF.